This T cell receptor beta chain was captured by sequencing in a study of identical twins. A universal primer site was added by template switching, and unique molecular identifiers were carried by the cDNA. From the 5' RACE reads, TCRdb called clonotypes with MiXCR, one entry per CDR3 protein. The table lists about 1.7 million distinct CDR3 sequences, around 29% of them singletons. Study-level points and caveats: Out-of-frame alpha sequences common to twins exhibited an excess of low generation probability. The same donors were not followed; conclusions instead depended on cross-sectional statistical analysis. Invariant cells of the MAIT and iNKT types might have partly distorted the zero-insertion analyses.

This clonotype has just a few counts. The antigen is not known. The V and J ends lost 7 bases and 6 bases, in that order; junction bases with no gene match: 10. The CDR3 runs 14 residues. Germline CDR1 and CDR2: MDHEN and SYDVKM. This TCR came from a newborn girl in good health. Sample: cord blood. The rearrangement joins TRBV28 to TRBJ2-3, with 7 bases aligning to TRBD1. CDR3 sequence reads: CASTAQGVGDTQYF. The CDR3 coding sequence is TGTGCCAGCACGGCGCAGGGGGTCGGGGATACGCAGTATTTT.